This T cell receptor beta chain is drawn from a study of T cell responses to AZD1222 COVID-19 vaccine. Assay: immunoSEQ multiplex PCR; the TCRdb copy retains only in-frame clones and omits some. The sample lists tens of thousands of clones, roughly 85% occurring once. Per germline, CDR1 SGDLS and CDR2 YYNGEE. This CDR3 is built from 16 residues. V trimming: 4 bases; J trimming: 8 bases; junction bases outside the gene matches: 12. Sequencing was performed on peripheral blood, taken on day 0 of AZD1222 vaccination. This chain links TRBV9 with TRBJ1-6; TRBD1 matches 7 bases. The TCR comes from an adult in good health. CDR3 DNA sequence: TGTGCCAGCAGCCCCCGAGCGGGGACAGCAGATTCACCCCTCCACTTT. It codes for CASSPRAGTADSPLHF.